These 15 T cell receptor beta chains were all obtained from the same sample, sequenced in a study of cytomegalovirus exposure and HLA in healthy donors. With 60 Vbeta and 13 Jbeta primers, the PCR was carried out. The method was immunoSEQ multiplex PCR; TCRdb's version includes in-frame clones alone and lacks a portion of them. The table lists around 70,000 clones. Sequenced material: PBMCs. Receptor source: a female donor in good health and CMV-seropositive.

The V gene is TRBV4-1, the J gene TRBJ1-1, with a weak D call TRBD1 (6 bases). The V gene's germline CDR1 is MGHRA and CDR2 YSYEKL. V was trimmed by 7 bases and J by 5 bases, leaving 14 bases between them. This CDR3 has 13 residues. Written as DNA, the CDR3 is TGCGCCAGCACTCAGGGGAAAAGGACTGAAGCTTTCTTT. This encodes CASTQGKRTEAFF.

V gene TRBV2 combines with J gene TRBJ1-2; the match to TRBD1 covers 7 bases. V was pared by 6 bases and J by 3 bases, with 10 bases of the junction left unmatched. This CDR3 has 15 amino acids. The germline V gene has CDR1 SNHLY and CDR2 FYNNEI. CDR3 DNA sequence: TGTGCCAGCAGATCTCAGCCGGGACAGTACTATGGCTACACCTTC. Its protein product is CASRSQPGQYYGYTF.

The chain has TRBV7-9 and TRBJ1-4; TRBD1 aligns across 7 bases. V shed 1 base, J shed 2 bases, and the junction held 1 base outside the gene matches. The CDR3 length is 15 residues. CDR1 is SEHNR, CDR2 FQNEAQ, per germline (reference sequence). The CDR3 is CASSLEGATNEKLFF. The DNA of the CDR3 is TGTGCCAGCAGCTTAGAGGGGGCCACTAATGAAAAACTGTTTTTT.

The chain couples TRBV27 to TRBJ2-3, with 7 bases matching TRBD2. Per the germline V gene, CDR1 is MNHEY and CDR2 is SMNVEV (reference sequence). This CDR3 is 13 amino acids long. J gave up 7 bases and V 5 bases, and 6 bases lay outside the gene matches. CDR3 in DNA: TGTGCCAGCAGTATCGGTAGCGGGCATACGCAGTATTTT. Translated, it gives CASSIGSGHTQYF.

The chain links TRBV6-5 to TRBJ1-2; TRBD1 agrees at 8 bases. J lost 4 bases, V lost 5 bases, and 3 bases had no gene match. Germline V CDR1 and CDR2: MNHEY, SVGAGI. The CDR3 is made up of 13 amino acids. The CDR3 is CASSRDRSYGYTF. The CDR3 DNA is TGTGCCAGCAGTCGGGACAGGAGCTATGGCTACACCTTC.

This chain joins TRBV6-5 and TRBJ2-1; D is uncertain. The germline V gene encodes CDR1 MNHEY and CDR2 SVGAGI. The V end lost 5 bases, the J end lost 1 base, and 9 bases lay between the germline ends. The CDR3 runs 14 residues. The CDR3 DNA sequence: TGTGCCAGCAGTCCAGGTGGGTCCTACAATGAGCAGTTCTTC. It is translated as CASSPGGSYNEQFF.

This chain links TRBV18 with TRBJ1-1; D is possibly TRBD1 (5 bases). V gave up 3 bases and J gave up 4 bases, with 15 bases separating them. This CDR3 spans 15 amino acids. Germline V gene lookup returns CDR1 KGHSH and CDR2 LQKENI. This chain's CDR3 is CASSPGQAAGTEAFF. The CDR3, as DNA: TGTGCCAGCTCACCGGGGCAGGCAGCGGGCACTGAAGCTTTCTTT.

The chain carries TRBV15 and TRBJ2-5, with 7 positions matching TRBD1. The length of the CDR3 is 15 residues. Germline CDR1 and CDR2: LNHNV and YYDKDF (reference sequence). V trimming: 2 bases; J trimming: 5 bases; junction bases outside the gene matches: 8. The CDR3 nucleotides read TGTGCCACCAGCAGACCATCGACAGGGTTGGAGACCCAGTACTTC. This gives the protein CATSRPSTGLETQYF. Full variable domain (outside the CDR3, taken from reference TRBV15 and TRBJ2-5): DAMVIQNPRYQVTQFGKPVTLSCSQTLNHNVMYWYQQKSSQAPKLLFHYYDKDFNNEADTPDNFQSRRPNTSFCFLDIRSPGLGDTAMYLCATSRPSTGLETQYFGPGTRLLVL.

Written as DNA, the CDR3 is TGTGCCAGCTCACCAACAGGGGGCAGCTATGGCTACACCTTC. As protein: CASSPTGGSYGYTF. The genes are TRBV18 and TRBJ1-2; 9 bases are a match to TRBD1. Germline V gene sequence: CDR1 KGHSH, CDR2 LQKENI. This CDR3 spans 14 amino acids. Trimming at V came to 2 bases and at J to 4 bases, leaving 2 bases not matched to a gene.

The V call is TRBV5-4, the J call TRBJ2-3; D unclear. The CDR3 length is 13 residues. Germline assignment: CDR1 SGHNT and CDR2 YYREEE (reference sequence). Trimming removed 4 bases at V and 1 base at J, with 7 bases between. The CDR3: CASSLAGTDTQYF. The CDR3 DNA sequence: TGTGCCAGCAGCCTGGCAGGCACAGATACGCAGTATTTT.

The chain has TRBV19 and TRBJ2-1; D gene uncertain. Germline values: CDR1 LNHDA, CDR2 SQIVND (reference sequence). The CDR3 extends over 15 amino acids. Between the trimmed V and J ends, which lost 5 bases and 3 bases, there was a span of 14 bases. The CDR3 loop is CASSRVPNLYNEQFF. The DNA for the CDR3 is TGTGCCAGTAGTCGGGTGCCCAACCTCTACAATGAGCAGTTCTTC.

This rearrangement joins TRBV6-1 to TRBJ2-5, with 10 bases aligning to TRBD1. Trimming took 2 bases from V and 4 from J; bases not matched to a gene: 1. The germline V gene encodes CDR1 MNHNS and CDR2 SASEGT. The CDR3 has 14 residues. CDR3 protein: CASSEWDRGETQYF. The CDR3, as DNA: TGTGCCAGCAGTGAATGGGACAGGGGAGAGACCCAGTACTTC.

The chain couples TRBV11-3 to TRBJ2-7; maybe TRBD1 (5 bases). The CDR3 contains 13 residues. Trimming pared 6 bases from V and 2 bases from J, leaving 11 bases between. The germline CDR1 and CDR2 sequences are SGHNT and YENEEA. The chain's CDR3 is CASRGQGAYEQYF. In DNA form, the CDR3 reads TGTGCCAGCAGGGGCCAGGGCGCCTACGAGCAGTACTTC.

The chain joins TRBV18 to TRBJ1-1, with D unresolved. The V and J ends lost 3 bases and 0 bases respectively, with 5 bases between them. The CDR3 has 13 residues. CDR1 is KGHSH and CDR2 is LQKENI in the germline V gene. The DNA for the CDR3 is TGTGCCAGCTCACCGGCCTTGAACACTGAAGCTTTCTTT. Translation gives CASSPALNTEAFF.

The chain combines TRBV7-2 with TRBJ1-2; weak D call: TRBD1 (6 bases). The ends were cut back, 4 bases at V and 8 bases at J, with 17 bases in the middle. The CDR3 sequence is 14 residues long. Germline CDR1 reads SGHTA; CDR2 reads FQGNSA. CDR3 bases: TGTGCCAGCAGCTCTCAGGGGTCCGCGGAGGGCTACACCTTC. It specifies CASSSQGSAEGYTF.